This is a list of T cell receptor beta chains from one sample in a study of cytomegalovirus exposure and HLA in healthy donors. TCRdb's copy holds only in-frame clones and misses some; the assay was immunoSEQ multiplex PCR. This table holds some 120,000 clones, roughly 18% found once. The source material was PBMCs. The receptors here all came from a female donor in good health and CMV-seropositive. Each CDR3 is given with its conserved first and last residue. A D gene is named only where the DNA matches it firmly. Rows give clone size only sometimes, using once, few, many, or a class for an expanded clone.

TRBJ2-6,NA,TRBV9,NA,CASSVWPSGANVLTF,TGTGCCAGCAGCGTTTGGCCCTCTGGGGCCAACGTCCTGACTTTC
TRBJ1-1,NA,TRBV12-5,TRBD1,CASGRPGGDGTEAFF,TGTGCTAGTGGTCGCCCAGGGGGCGACGGCACTGAAGCTTTCTTT
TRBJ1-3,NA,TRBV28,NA,CATVEAFSGNTIYF,TGTGCCACCGTGGAGGCGTTCTCTGGAAACACCATATATTTT
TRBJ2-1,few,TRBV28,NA,CASRWDTPYNYNEQFF,TGTGCCAGCAGATGGGACACCCCATACAACTACAATGAGCAGTTCTTC
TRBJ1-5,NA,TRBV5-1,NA,CASSLDGVEGQPQHF,TGCGCCAGCAGCTTGGATGGGGTTGAGGGTCAGCCCCAGCATTTT
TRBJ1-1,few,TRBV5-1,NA,CASSLGWAGMNTEAFF,TGCGCCAGCAGCTTGGGGTGGGCAGGGATGAACACTGAAGCTTTCTTT
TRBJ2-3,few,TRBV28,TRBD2,CASSSGLEAQYF,TGTGCCAGCAGTTCGGGACTAGAAGCGCAGTATTTT
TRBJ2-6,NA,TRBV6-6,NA,CASSLPGANVLTF,TGTGCCAGCAGTCTCCCTGGGGCCAACGTCCTGACTTTC
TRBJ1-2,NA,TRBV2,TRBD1,CASLLGQGNYGYTF,TGTGCCAGCCTCTTAGGACAGGGGAACTATGGCTACACCTTC
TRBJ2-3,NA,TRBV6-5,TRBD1,CASSLTGGADTQYF,TGTGCCAGCAGCCTTACAGGGGGCGCAGATACGCAGTATTTT
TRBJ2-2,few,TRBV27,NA,CASSRGGNTGELFF,TGTGCCAGCAGTCGAGGCGGGAACACCGGGGAGCTGTTTTTT
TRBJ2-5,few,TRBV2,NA,CASSEIHGQETQYF,TGTGCCAGCAGTGAAATTCACGGCCAAGAGACCCAGTACTTC
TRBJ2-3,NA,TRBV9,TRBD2,CASSVGDSGLGDTQYF,TGTGCCAGCAGCGTAGGGGATAGCGGGTTGGGGGATACGCAGTATTTT
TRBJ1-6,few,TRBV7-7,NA,CASSLDRDSPLHF,TGTGCCAGCAGCTTAGACAGGGATTCACCCCTCCACTTT
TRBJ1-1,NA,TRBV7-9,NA,CASSAAPRGPEAFF,TGTGCCAGCAGCGCCGCCCCCAGGGGCCCTGAAGCTTTCTTT
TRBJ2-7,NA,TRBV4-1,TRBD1,CASSRTGGREQYF,TGCGCCAGCAGCCGGACAGGGGGGCGCGAGCAGTACTTC
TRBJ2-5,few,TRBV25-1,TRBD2,CASSDPLAGGQETQYF,TGTGCCAGCAGTGACCCACTAGCGGGAGGGCAAGAGACCCAGTACTTC
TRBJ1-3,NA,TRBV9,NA,CASSVASSPGTIYF,TGTGCCAGCAGCGTAGCCTCGTCCCCGGGTACCATATATTTT
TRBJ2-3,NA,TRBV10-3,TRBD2,CAISDNSGGGTDTQYF,TGTGCCATCAGTGATAATTCGGGGGGTGGCACAGATACGCAGTATTTT
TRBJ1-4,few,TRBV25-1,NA,CASSVTGFGGKLFF,TGTGCCAGCAGTGTCACAGGGTTCGGCGGAAAACTGTTTTTT
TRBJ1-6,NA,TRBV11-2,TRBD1,CASSSDRMGSPLHF,TGTGCCAGCAGTTCGGACAGGATGGGTTCACCCCTCCACTTT
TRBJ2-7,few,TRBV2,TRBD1,CASRGGQGPEPYF,TGTGCCAGCAGAGGGGGCCAAGGGCCCGAACCGTACTTC
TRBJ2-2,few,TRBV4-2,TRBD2,CASSQWTSGGGTGELFF,TGTGCCAGCAGCCAATGGACTAGCGGGGGCGGTACCGGGGAGCTGTTTTTT
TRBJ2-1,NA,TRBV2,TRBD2,CASSYLAGGSSYNEQFF,TGTGCCAGCAGCTACCTAGCGGGAGGGAGCTCCTACAATGAGCAGTTCTTC
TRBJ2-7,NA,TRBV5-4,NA,CASSSTSVEQYF,TGTGCCAGCAGCTCGACTAGTGTCGAGCAGTACTTC
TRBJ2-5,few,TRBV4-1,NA,CASSQEQGRETQYF,TGCGCCAGCAGCCAGGAACAGGGAAGAGAGACCCAGTACTTC
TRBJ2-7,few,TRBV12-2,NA,CASRAPQGALREQYF,TGTGCAAGTCGCGCCCCACAGGGGGCCTTGAGGGAGCAGTACTTC
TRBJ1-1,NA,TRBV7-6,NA,CASRSGGAGTEAFF,TGTGCCAGCAGGAGCGGGGGGGCGGGCACTGAAGCTTTCTTT
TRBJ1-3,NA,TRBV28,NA,CASSELRGSGNTIYF,TGTGCCAGCAGCGAACTCAGGGGCAGCGGAAACACCATATATTTT